The 26 T cell receptor beta chains below were found in one sample sequenced in a study of cytotoxic CD8 clonotypes in ibrutinib-treated CLL. Some clones are missing from TCRdb's copy, which holds only in-frame ones; the method was immunoSEQ multiplex PCR. The data hold some 200,000 clones, with about four fifths observed a single time. This material consisted of PBMCs, taken after 12 months of ibrutinib treatment. These receptors were obtained from a human donor with chronic lymphocytic leukemia.

The V and J genes are TRBV28 and TRBJ2-1; D tentatively reads TRBD1 or TRBD2 (6 bases each). Germline CDR1 is MDHEN and CDR2 is SYDVKM. Trimming stripped 6 bases from V and 0 bases from J, with 18 bases between. CDR3 length: 17 amino acids. CDR3 DNA sequence: TGTGCCAGCAGGTGGAAGGGGGGTGGGAGCTCCTACAATGAGCAGTTCTTC. Protein product: CASRWKGGGSSYNEQFF.

This clone has a single count. CDR3 nucleotide sequence: TGTGCCAGCAGGCGGGCAGGCCCAAATAATTCACCCCTCCACTTT. This gives the protein CASRRAGPNNSPLHF. V and J are TRBV27 and TRBJ1-6; D unresolved. Germline V CDR1 and CDR2: MNHEY, SMNVEV (reference sequence). The CDR3 is 15 residues long. Trimming took off 6 bases at V and 5 bases at J, with 14 bases between the two ends.

This chain uses TRBV6-6 with TRBJ2-7; 8 positions agree with TRBD1. The junction had 11 bases not matched to a gene; V was cut back by 4 bases and J by 6 bases. The length of the CDR3 is 15 residues. CDR1 MNHNY and CDR2 SVGAGI come from the germline V gene (reference sequence). CDR3: CASSSRPGQGGEQYF. Here the CDR3 DNA reads TGTGCCAGCAGTTCCCGCCCAGGACAGGGCGGCGAGCAGTACTTC.

The rearrangement links TRBV6-1 to TRBJ1-4; 7 bases map to TRBD1. The germline V gene encodes CDR1 MNHNS and CDR2 SASEGT. The CDR3 is 15 residues long. J gave up 8 bases and V 3 bases, and 9 bases lay outside the gene matches. CDR3 region: CASSDPGTALEKLFF. The CDR3 bases are TGTGCCAGCAGTGACCCCGGGACAGCCTTAGAAAAACTGTTTTTT.

J is TRBJ2-3 and V is TRBV5-1, with 9 positions matching TRBD2. V trimming: 1 base; J trimming: 4 bases; junction bases outside the gene matches: 4. The CDR3 runs to 15 residues. The germline V gene has CDR1 SGHRS and CDR2 YFSETQ. The CDR3 protein is CASSLLAGAPDTQYF. The CDR3 DNA is TGCGCCAGCAGCTTGTTAGCGGGGGCCCCAGATACGCAGTATTTT.

The V and J genes are TRBV6-5 and TRBJ2-3; the D is unclear. The CDR3 loop spans 14 amino acids. V was shortened by 6 bases and J by 1 base, with 11 bases between the two germline ends. CDR1 is MNHEY, CDR2 SVGAGI, per germline. The CDR3 DNA follows: TGTGCCAGCAGCCGCGGACGCCGCACAGATACGCAGTATTTT. Translated: CASSRGRRTDTQYF.

To note about this clone: This same CDR3 is encoded by further DNA sequences in the sample. V is TRBV5-1 and J is TRBJ1-5, with a tentative D call TRBD1 (5 bases). CDR1 SGHRS and CDR2 YFSETQ come from the germline V gene. The CDR3 is 14 residues long. Trimming cost V 0 bases and J 7 bases, with 11 bases left between them. The CDR3 loop reads CASSLGQGGQPQHF. CDR3 coding DNA: TGCGCCAGCAGCTTGGGGCAGGGTGGCCAGCCCCAGCATTTT.

The chain is built from TRBV28 and TRBJ1-2, with TRBD1 matching over 8 bases. CDR1 and CDR2 from the germline V gene are MDHEN and SYDVKM. J lost 3 bases, V lost 6 bases, and 15 bases had no gene match. The CDR3 is 17 amino acids. The CDR3: CASSPPGGADLDYGYTF. The CDR3 DNA reads TGTGCCAGCAGCCCTCCAGGGGGCGCCGATTTGGACTATGGCTACACCTTC.

V is TRBV7-2 and J is TRBJ1-3, with D possibly TRBD1 on 5 matching bases. The germline CDR1 and CDR2 sequences are SGHTA and FQGNSA. The CDR3 has 13 amino acids. V lost 4 bases, J lost 2 bases, and 6 bases lay in between. CDR3: CASSSTAGNTIYF. The CDR3 DNA reads as TGTGCCAGCAGCTCGACAGCTGGAAACACCATATATTTT.

This clone was observed once. The CDR3 DNA reads as TGTGCCAGCAGTAGGACAGAGATTAATGAAAAACTGTTTTTT. It is translated as CASSRTEINEKLFF. The V call is TRBV6-5, the J call TRBJ1-4; perhaps TRBD1 as D (6 bases). Trimming cost V 5 bases and J 4 bases, with 11 bases left between them. The germline V gene encodes CDR1 MNHEY and CDR2 SVGAGI. This CDR3 is built from 14 residues.

This clone was counted a single time. CDR3: CASSPRPYEQYF. CDR3 DNA: TGTGCCAGCAGTCCGCGGCCCTACGAGCAGTACTTC. The rearrangement uses TRBV28 and TRBJ2-7; unclear D gene. Germline CDR1 and CDR2: MDHEN and SYDVKM. CDR3 length: 12 amino acids. The V and J ends lost 5 bases and 2 bases respectively, with 7 bases between them.

CDR3 DNA: TGTGCCAGCAGTTCCCCTGGTCGTACCGGGGAGCTGTTTTTT. Residues: CASSSPGRTGELFF. This chain uses TRBV27 with TRBJ2-2; D unclear. In germline, CDR1 is MNHEY, CDR2 SMNVEV (reference sequence). V was clipped by 4 bases and J by 5 bases, with 11 bases between them. This CDR3 region has 14 residues.

This chain joins TRBV28 and TRBJ1-5; TRBD1 matches 9 bases. This CDR3 spans 17 amino acids. Trimming took 5 bases from V and 0 from J; bases not matched to a gene: 8. From germline, CDR1 is MDHEN and CDR2 SYDVKM. Written as DNA, the CDR3 is TGTGCCAGCAGTCCCCCGGGACAGGGTAATAGCAATCAGCCCCAGCATTTT. Amino acid sequence: CASSPPGQGNSNQPQHF. The full variable domain, its missing parts supplied by reference TRBV28 and TRBJ1-5, is DVKVTQSSRYLVKRTGEKVFLECVQDMDHENMFWYRQDPGLGLRLIYFSYDVKMKEKGDIPEGYSVSREKKERFSLILESASTNQTSMYLCASSPPGQGNSNQPQHFGDGTRLSIL.

This clone came up once. V gene TRBV2 combines with J gene TRBJ2-7; a weak D match, TRBD1 (5 bases). Germline values: CDR1 SNHLY, CDR2 FYNNEI. Trimming cost V 7 bases and J 2 bases, with 15 bases left between them. CDR3 length: 14 amino acids. The CDR3 loop reads CASIVLRATYEQYF. In DNA, the CDR3 is TGTGCCAGCATAGTTCTCAGGGCTACCTACGAGCAGTACTTC.

This rearrangement joins TRBV20-1 to TRBJ1-2; D remains ambiguous. CDR1 DFQATT and CDR2 SNEGSKA come from the germline V gene (reference sequence). The CDR3 runs to 10 residues. The chain's CDR3 is CRLANYGYTF. CDR3 coding DNA: TGCAGGCTAGCTAACTATGGCTACACCTTC.

The CDR3 region has the DNA TGTGCCTGGAGTGTATTCAGGGGGCGGACTGAAGCTTTCTTT. Its protein is CAWSVFRGRTEAFF. This chain uses TRBV30 with TRBJ1-1; 8 nucleotides agree with TRBD1. This CDR3 contains 14 residues. Germline V gene data show CDR1 as GTSNPN and CDR2 as SVGIG (reference sequence). V trimming: 0 bases; J trimming: 5 bases; junction bases outside the gene matches: 5.

The gene calls are TRBV20-1 and TRBJ1-6; D gene uncertain. This CDR3 is 8 amino acids long. Per the germline V gene, CDR1 is DFQATT and CDR2 is SNEGSKA (reference sequence). Trimming removed 6 bases at V and 16 bases at J, with 7 bases between. The CDR3 sequence: CSASGLHF. CDR3 DNA sequence: TGCAGTGCATCGGGACTCCACTTT.

The chain is built from TRBV7-9 and TRBJ1-1; possible D gene TRBD1, 6 bases. From germline, CDR1 is SEHNR and CDR2 FQNEAQ (reference sequence). The CDR3 is 14 residues long. V was clipped by 3 bases and J by 2 bases, with 10 bases between them. The CDR3 sequence is CASSFGGPNTEAFF. CDR3 DNA: TGTGCCAGCAGCTTCGGGGGCCCAAACACTGAAGCTTTCTTT.

The chain links TRBV6-1 to TRBJ1-1; D gene unclear. The V gene lost 6 bases and the J gene lost 1 base, with 9 bases spanning the gap. The germline V gene encodes CDR1 MNHNS and CDR2 SASEGT. The CDR3 contains 13 residues. The DNA of the CDR3 is TGTGCCAGCAGCGCTACAGAGAACACTGAAGCTTTCTTT. Its protein is CASSATENTEAFF.

V gene TRBV4-1 combines with J gene TRBJ1-5; D is perhaps TRBD1 (6 bases). The CDR3 loop spans 14 amino acids. Germline V lookup: CDR1 MGHRA, CDR2 YSYEKL. V was shortened by 4 bases and J by 6 bases, with 13 bases between the two germline ends. Here the CDR3 DNA reads TGCGCCAGCAGCCCGCTTTTACAGGGTCAGCCCCAGCATTTT. As protein: CASSPLLQGQPQHF.

The chain joins TRBV11-2 to TRBJ2-7, with TRBD2 matching 11 bases. Per germline, CDR1 SGHAT and CDR2 FQNNGV. The CDR3 has 15 residues. Trimming took 0 bases from V and 2 from J; bases not matched to a gene: 0. The CDR3 loop is CASSLELAGAYEQYF. The CDR3 DNA sequence: TGTGCCAGCAGCTTAGAACTAGCGGGGGCCTACGAGCAGTACTTC.

The rearrangement uses TRBV6-4 and TRBJ2-5; D gene unclear. There are 12 residues in the CDR3. CDR1 is MRHNA and CDR2 is SNTAGT in the germline V gene. V lost 2 bases and J 4 bases, leaving 5 bases between the germline ends. The CDR3 region is CASSDSGETQYF. The CDR3 DNA reads TGTGCCAGCAGTGACAGTGGAGAGACCCAGTACTTC.

Regarding this clone: The same CDR3 also results from other DNA sequences found in this sample. The chain joins TRBV28 to TRBJ1-3; D gene uncertain. Trimming shortened V by 2 bases and J by 0 bases, and 5 bases separated the two germline ends. Germline values: CDR1 MDHEN, CDR2 SYDVKM. The CDR3 is 14 amino acids. CDR3 residues: CASSLDRSGNTIYF. The CDR3 DNA is TGTGCCAGCAGTTTAGATCGCTCTGGAAACACCATATATTTT.

J is TRBJ2-1 and V is TRBV5-1, with 13 bases that match TRBD2. The V segment lost 2 bases and the J segment 14 bases; nucleotides outside the gene matches: 7. This CDR3 region has 14 residues. The V gene's germline CDR1 is SGHRS and CDR2 YFSETQ. CDR3 in amino acids: CASSFGLAGAPKFF. For the CDR3, the DNA is TGCGCCAGCAGCTTCGGACTAGCGGGAGCTCCGAAGTTCTTC.

The chain carries TRBV5-1 and TRBJ1-1; 12 bases are a match to TRBD1. Germline values: CDR1 SGHRS, CDR2 YFSETQ. The length of the CDR3 is 16 residues. The V segment lost 3 bases and the J segment 7 bases; nucleotides outside the gene matches: 10. In DNA, the CDR3 is TGCGCCAGCAGCTGGAAACCGGGACAGGGGGCAATTGAAGCTTTCTTT. Residues: CASSWKPGQGAIEAFF.

The J gene is TRBJ1-2, the V gene TRBV5-1, with TRBD1 identical over 11 bases. This CDR3 is built from 14 residues. Trimming cost V 3 bases and J 3 bases; bases outside gene matches: 1. CDR1 is SGHRS and CDR2 is YFSETQ in the germline V gene. CDR3 nucleotides: TGCGCCAGCAGCTGGGACAGGGGGGACTATGGCTACACCTTC. It specifies CASSWDRGDYGYTF.